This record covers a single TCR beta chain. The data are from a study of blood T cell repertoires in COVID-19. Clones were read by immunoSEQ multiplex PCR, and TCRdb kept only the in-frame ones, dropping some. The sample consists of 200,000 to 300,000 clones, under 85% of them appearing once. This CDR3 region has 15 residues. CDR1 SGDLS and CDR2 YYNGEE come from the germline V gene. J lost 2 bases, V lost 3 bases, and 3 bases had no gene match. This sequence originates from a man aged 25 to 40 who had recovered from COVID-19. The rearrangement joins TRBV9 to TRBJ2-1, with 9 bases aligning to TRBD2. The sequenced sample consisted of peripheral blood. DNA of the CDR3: TGTGCCAGCAGCGCTAGCGGGGTTCCCTACAATGAGCAGTTCTTC. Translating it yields CASSASGVPYNEQFF.